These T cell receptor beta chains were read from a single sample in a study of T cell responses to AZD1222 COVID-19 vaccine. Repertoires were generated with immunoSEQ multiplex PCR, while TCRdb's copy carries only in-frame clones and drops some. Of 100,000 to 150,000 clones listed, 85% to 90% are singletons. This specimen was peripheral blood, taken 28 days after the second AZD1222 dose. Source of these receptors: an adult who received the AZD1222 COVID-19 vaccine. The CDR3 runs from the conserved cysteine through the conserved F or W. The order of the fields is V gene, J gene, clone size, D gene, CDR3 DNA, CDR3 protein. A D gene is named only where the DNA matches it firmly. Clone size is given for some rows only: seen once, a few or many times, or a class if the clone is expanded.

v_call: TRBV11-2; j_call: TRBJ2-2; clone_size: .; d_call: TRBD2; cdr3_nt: TGTGCCCGCGGGAGGGGGGTGACGAACACCGGGGAGCTGTTTTTT; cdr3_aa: CARGRGVTNTGELFF
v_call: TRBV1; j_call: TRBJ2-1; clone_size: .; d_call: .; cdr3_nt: TGCACCAGTATAACGGGACTTCCCTACAATGAGCAGTTCTTC; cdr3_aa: CTSITGLPYNEQFF
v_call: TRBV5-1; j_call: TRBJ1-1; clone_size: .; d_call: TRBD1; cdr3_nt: TGCGCCAGCAGCACTTGGACAGGGTTGGCTGAAGCTTTCTTT; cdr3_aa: CASSTWTGLAEAFF
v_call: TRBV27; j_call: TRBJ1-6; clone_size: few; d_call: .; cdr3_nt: TGTGCCAGCAGTTCACAGAGATCACCCCTCCACTTT; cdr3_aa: CASSSQRSPLHF
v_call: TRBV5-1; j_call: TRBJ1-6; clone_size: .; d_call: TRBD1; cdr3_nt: TGCGCCAGCAGCCGGGACAGGGGTCGCCAGGGTTCTTCACCCCTCCACTTT; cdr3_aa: CASSRDRGRQGSSPLHF
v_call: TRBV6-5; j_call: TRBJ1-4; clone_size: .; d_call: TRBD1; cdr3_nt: TGTGCCAGCAGTTACGGACAGGGAGGGGGTAATGAAAAACTGTTTTTT; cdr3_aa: CASSYGQGGGNEKLFF
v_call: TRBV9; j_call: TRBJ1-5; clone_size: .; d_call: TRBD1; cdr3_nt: TGTGCCAGCAGCCCCCGGACAGGGGTGGGGCAGCCCCAGCATTTT; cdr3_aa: CASSPRTGVGQPQHF
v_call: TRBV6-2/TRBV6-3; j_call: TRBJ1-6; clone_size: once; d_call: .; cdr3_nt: TGTGCCAGCAGTTCGCCCGGGACATCGTACCCCCTCCACTTT; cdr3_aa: CASSSPGTSYPLHF
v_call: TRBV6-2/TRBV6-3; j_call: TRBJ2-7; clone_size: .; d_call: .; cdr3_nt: TGTGCCAGCAGTTACCCGGCTGTTGGGTACGAGCAGTACTTC; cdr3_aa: CASSYPAVGYEQYF
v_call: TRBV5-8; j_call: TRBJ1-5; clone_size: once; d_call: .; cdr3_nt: TGTGCCAGCAGCCGTGGGACGGATAGCAATCAGCCCCAGCATTTT; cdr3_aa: CASSRGTDSNQPQHF
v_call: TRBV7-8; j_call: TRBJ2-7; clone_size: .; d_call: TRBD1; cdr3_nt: TGTGCCAGCAGCTTAGGGACAGGGTGGTACGAGCAGTACTTC; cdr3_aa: CASSLGTGWYEQYF
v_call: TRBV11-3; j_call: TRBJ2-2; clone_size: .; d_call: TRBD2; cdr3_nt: TGTGCCAGCAGCCCGGGGGGGATGCGACTCACCGGGGAGCTGTTTTTT; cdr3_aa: CASSPGGMRLTGELFF
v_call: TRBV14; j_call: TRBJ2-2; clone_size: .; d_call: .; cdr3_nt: TGTGCCAGCAGCCCAGGGACAAGACTTCCCACCGGGGAGCTGTTTTTT; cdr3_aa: CASSPGTRLPTGELFF
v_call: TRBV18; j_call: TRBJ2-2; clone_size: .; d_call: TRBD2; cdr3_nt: TGTGCCAGCTCAGGACTAGAGCAAACCGGGGAGCTGTTTTTT; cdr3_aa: CASSGLEQTGELFF
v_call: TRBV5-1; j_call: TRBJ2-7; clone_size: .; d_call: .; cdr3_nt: TGCGCCAGCAGCTTGTGGGCAGGGAGCTCCTACGAGCAGTACTTC; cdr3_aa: CASSLWAGSSYEQYF
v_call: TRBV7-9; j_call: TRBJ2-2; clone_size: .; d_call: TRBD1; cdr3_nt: TGTGCCAGCAGACCTCCGGGACAGGTTAACACCGGGGAGCTGTTTTTT; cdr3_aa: CASRPPGQVNTGELFF
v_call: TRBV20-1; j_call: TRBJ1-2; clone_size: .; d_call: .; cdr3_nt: TGCAGTGCTAGTCTGGTGGGCTATGGCTACACCTTC; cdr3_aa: CSASLVGYGYTF
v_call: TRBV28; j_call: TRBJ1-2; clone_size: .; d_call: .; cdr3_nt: TGTGCCAGCAGTTTTAGTACAGGGTTTCACTATGGCTACACCTTC; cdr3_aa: CASSFSTGFHYGYTF
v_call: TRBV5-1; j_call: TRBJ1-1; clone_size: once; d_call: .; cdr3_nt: TGCGCCAGCCATGCCTTCGCGGGGGTCAACACTGAAGCTTTCTTT; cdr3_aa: CASHAFAGVNTEAFF
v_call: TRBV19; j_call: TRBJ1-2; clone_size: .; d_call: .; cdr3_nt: TGTGCCAGTAATAACCGGGATAACTATGGCTACACCTTC; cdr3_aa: CASNNRDNYGYTF
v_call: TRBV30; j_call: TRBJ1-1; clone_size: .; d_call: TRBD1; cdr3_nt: TGTGCCTGCACGACATGGGGGACAGGGACCGAAGCTTTCTTT; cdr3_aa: CACTTWGTGTEAFF
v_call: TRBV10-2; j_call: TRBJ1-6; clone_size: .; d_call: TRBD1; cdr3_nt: TGCGCCAGCAGAGAGACAGGGAGCGATTCACCCCTCCACTTT; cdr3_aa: CASRETGSDSPLHF
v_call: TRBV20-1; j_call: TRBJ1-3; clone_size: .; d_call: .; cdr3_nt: TGCAGTGCTAGTCGTGGTGGGCAGCCTACCTCTGGAAACACCATATATTTT; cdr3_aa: CSASRGGQPTSGNTIYF
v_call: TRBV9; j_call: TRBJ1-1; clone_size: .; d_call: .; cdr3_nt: TGTGCCAGCAGCGTAGGAAACCCTTCTGCCAGCGGTGTGAACACTGAAGCTTTCTTT; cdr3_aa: CASSVGNPSASGVNTEAFF
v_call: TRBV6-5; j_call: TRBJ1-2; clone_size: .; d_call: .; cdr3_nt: TGTGCCAGCAGTTACGGAAATGACAAAAGCTATGGCTACACCTTC; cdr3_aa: CASSYGNDKSYGYTF
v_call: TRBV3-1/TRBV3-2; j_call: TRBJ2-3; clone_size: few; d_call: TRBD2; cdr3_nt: TGTGCCAGCAGCCAAGATAGTCGGGGGGGCCACACAGATACGCAGTATTTT; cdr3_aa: CASSQDSRGGHTDTQYF
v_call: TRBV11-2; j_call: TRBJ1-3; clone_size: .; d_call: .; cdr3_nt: TGTGCCAGCAGCTTGGCAGGGACTTCGGGAAACACCATATATTTT; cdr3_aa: CASSLAGTSGNTIYF
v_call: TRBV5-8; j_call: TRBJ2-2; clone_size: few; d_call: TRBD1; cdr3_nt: TGTGCCAGCAGCTCACAGGGGTACACCGGGGAGCTGTTTTTT; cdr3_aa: CASSSQGYTGELFF
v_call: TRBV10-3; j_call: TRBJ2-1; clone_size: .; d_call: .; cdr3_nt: TGTGCCATCAGTGAGTCTGGGTGGGAGCAGTTCTTC; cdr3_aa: CAISESGWEQFF
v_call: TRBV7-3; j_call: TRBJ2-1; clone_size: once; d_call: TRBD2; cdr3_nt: TGTGCCAGCAGCTTGAGCGGGAAATCCCCCTACAATGAGCAGTTCTTC; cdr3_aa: CASSLSGKSPYNEQFF
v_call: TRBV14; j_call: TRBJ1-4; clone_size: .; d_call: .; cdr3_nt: TGTGCCAGCAGCCCACAGGGACACAAAAATGAAAAACTGTTTTTT; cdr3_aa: CASSPQGHKNEKLFF
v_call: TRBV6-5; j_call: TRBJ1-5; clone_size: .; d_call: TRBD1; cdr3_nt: TGTGCCAGCAGTTACGATCACAGGGGAGATCAGCCCCAGCATTTT; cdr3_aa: CASSYDHRGDQPQHF
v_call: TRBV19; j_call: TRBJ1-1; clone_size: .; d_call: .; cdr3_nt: TGTGCCAGTAGGCTGCAGACAGGAATGAACACTGAAGCTTTCTTT; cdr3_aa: CASRLQTGMNTEAFF
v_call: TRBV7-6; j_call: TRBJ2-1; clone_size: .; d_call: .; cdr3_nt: TGTGCCAGCAGCTTAGCGGGCAGGGAGGCAGTATCGAGGCAGTTCTTC; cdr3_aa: CASSLAGREAVSRQFF
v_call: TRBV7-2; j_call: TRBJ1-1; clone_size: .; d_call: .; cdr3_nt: TGTGCCAGCAGCTTAAGGGTCACTCAGGGAGGGTATCTAGGAGAAGCTTTCTTT; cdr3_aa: CASSLRVTQGGYLGEAFF
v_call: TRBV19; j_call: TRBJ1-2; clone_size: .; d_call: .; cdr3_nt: TGTGCCAGTAGTACCTTCCAATACTGGACTAACTATGGCTACACCTTC; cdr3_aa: CASSTFQYWTNYGYTF
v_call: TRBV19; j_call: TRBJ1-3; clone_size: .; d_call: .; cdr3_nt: TGTGCCAGTAAGGGCAACTCTGGAAACACCATATATTTT; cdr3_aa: CASKGNSGNTIYF
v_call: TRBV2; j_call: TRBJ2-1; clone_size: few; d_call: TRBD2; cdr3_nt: TGTGCCAGCAGGCCTAGCGGGGGGGACAGGAGCTCCTACAATGAGCAGTTCTTC; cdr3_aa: CASRPSGGDRSSYNEQFF